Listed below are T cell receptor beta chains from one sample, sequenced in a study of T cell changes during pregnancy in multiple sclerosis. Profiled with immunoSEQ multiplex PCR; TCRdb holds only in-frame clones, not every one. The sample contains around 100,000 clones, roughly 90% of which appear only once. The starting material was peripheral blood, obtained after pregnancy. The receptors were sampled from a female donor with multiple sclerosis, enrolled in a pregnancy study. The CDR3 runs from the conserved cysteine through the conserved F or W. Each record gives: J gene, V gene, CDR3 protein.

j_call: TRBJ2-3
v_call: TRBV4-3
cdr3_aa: CASSQDGGMGQGGTDTQYF

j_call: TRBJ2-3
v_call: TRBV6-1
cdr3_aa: CASSEALTDTQYF

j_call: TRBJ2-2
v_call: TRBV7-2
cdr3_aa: CASSFVPSGSTGELFF

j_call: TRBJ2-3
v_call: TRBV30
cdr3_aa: CAWSVWTSGKTDTQYF

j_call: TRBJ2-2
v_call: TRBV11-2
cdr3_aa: CASSSRHRVWGSGSRELFF

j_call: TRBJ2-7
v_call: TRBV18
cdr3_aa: CASSPGRHYEQYF

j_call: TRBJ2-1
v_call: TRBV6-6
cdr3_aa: CASSYSIAGGYNEQFF

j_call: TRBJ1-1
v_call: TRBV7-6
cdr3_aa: CASSLASGVNTEAFF

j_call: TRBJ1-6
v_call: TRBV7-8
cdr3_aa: CASSSTGVNSPLHF

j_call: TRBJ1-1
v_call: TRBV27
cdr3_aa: CASSLQGTEAFF

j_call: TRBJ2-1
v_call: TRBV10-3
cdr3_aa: CAISESWGLAGGAYNEQFF

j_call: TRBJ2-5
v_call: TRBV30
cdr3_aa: CAWSVLGLGTGVGETQYF

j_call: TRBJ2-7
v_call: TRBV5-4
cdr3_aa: CASTRLETQAYEQYF

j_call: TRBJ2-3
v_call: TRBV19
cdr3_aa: CASSSSETSTDTQYF

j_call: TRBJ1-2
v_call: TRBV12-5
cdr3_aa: CASVPSGGGYGYTF

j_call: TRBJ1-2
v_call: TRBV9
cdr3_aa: CASSVDLGGGYGYTF

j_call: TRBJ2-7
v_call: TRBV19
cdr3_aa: CASSMIGQGDDEQYF

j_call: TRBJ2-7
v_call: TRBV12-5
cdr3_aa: CASGLLSSYEQYF

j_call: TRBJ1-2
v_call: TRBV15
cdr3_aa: CATSRVGAGATNYGYTF

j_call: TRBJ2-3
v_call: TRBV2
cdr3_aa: CASSDPGGAGDTQYF

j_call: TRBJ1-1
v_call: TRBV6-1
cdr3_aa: CASSEFVNTEAFF

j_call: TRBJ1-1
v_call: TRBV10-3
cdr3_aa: CAIRPGQGEGAEAFF

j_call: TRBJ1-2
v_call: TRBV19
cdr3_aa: CASSTGANYGYTF

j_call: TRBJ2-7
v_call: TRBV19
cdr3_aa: CASSPTLLTSAYEQYF

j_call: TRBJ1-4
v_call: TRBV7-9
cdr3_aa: CASSLSRRLTINEKLFF

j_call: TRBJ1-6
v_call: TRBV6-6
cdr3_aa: CASRAHSWDSPLHF

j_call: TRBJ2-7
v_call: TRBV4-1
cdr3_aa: CASSLPGQGYEQYF

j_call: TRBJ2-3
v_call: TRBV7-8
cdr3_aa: CASSLVGFPDTQYF

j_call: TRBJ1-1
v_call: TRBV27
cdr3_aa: CASSLTGGGTEAFF

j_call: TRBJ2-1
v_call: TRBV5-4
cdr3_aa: CASSSPGFNNEQFF

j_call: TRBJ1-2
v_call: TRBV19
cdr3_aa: CASIDRAYGYTF

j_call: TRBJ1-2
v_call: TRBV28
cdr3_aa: CASSLSRGFNYGYTF

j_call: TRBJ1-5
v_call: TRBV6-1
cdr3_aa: CASSVTTSSNQPQHF

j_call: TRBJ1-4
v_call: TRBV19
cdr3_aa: CASSTKTNSNEKLFF